Each of the 20 T cell receptor beta chains below was sequenced from the same sample in a study of shared clonotypes between healthy human individuals. The data were produced by immunoSEQ multiplex PCR, yet TCRdb's version contains in-frame clones alone and is incomplete. The table has 1.5 million to 1.9 million clones, around 98% seen once. The sequencing sample was made of naive CD4+ T cells sorted from blood. Subset here: CD45RA+ positively selected. The receptors originated from a man aged 25-45 years in good health.

This rearrangement joins TRBV11-1 to TRBJ2-7, with D possibly TRBD1 on 7 matching bases. The CDR3 is made up of 15 amino acids. V shed 5 bases and J shed 3 bases, with 17 bases lying between them. Per the germline V gene, CDR1 is SGHAT and CDR2 is FQDESV (reference sequence). In nucleotides, the CDR3 is TGTGCCAGCAGCCTTAGGGGGGACAGTCACTACGAGCAGTACTTC. Its protein is CASSLRGDSHYEQYF.

The chain employs TRBV27 and TRBJ2-1; the match to TRBD2 covers 15 bases. V was pared by 5 bases and J by 8 bases, with 10 bases of the junction left unmatched. This CDR3 is built from 17 residues. The germline gives CDR1 MNHEY, CDR2 SMNVEV (reference sequence). CDR3: CASSPRTSGRALDEQFF. The CDR3 DNA reads as TGTGCCAGCAGTCCCAGGACTAGCGGGAGGGCCTTGGATGAGCAGTTCTTC.

V and J are TRBV18 and TRBJ2-5, with 8 bases identical to TRBD2. The J segment lost 5 bases and the V segment lost 3 bases, leaving 11 bases of the junction unmatched. Germline values: CDR1 KGHSH, CDR2 LQKENI. The CDR3 contains 16 residues. The CDR3 coding sequence is TGTGCCAGCTCACCTCGGACTAGCCCGCAAGGGGAGACCCAGTACTTC. It is translated as CASSPRTSPQGETQYF. The full variable domain, its missing parts supplied by reference TRBV18 and TRBJ2-5, is NAGVMQNPRHLVRRRGQEARLRCSPMKGHSHVYWYRQLPEEGLKFMVYLQKENIIDESGMPKERFSAEFPKEGPSILRIQQVVRGDSAAYFCASSPRTSPQGETQYFGPGTRLLVL.

The chain employs TRBV28 and TRBJ1-5, with D tentatively TRBD1 (6 bases). V gave up 7 bases and J gave up 2 bases, with 12 bases separating them. CDR1 and CDR2 (germline): MDHEN, SYDVKM. The CDR3 loop spans 14 amino acids. The CDR3: CASILGGGNQPQHF. CDR3 nucleotide sequence: TGTGCCAGCATCCTAGGGGGTGGCAATCAGCCCCAGCATTTT.

This chain uses TRBV4-1 with TRBJ2-7, with 10 positions matching TRBD2. V shed 2 bases, J shed 2 bases, and the junction held 9 bases outside the gene matches. The length of the CDR3 is 17 residues. CDR1 is MGHRA, CDR2 YSYEKL, per germline. CDR3 in DNA: TGCGCCAGCAGCCAACGCCTAGCGGGAGAGGCCACCTACGAGCAGTACTTC. It encodes CASSQRLAGEATYEQYF.

The rearrangement uses TRBV14 and TRBJ2-5; D not certain. CDR3 size: 11 residues. CDR1 and CDR2 from the germline V gene are SGHDN and FVKESK. V was shortened by 2 bases and J by 4 bases, with 2 bases between the two germline ends. The CDR3 bases are TGTGCCAGCAGCCAAACAGAGACCCAGTACTTC. Its protein product is CASSQTETQYF.

DNA for the CDR3: TGTGCCAGCAGTTTTGGGGGTACAGACTCCTACGAGCAGTACTTC. It translates to CASSFGGTDSYEQYF. This sequence joins TRBV28 and TRBJ2-7, with D perhaps being TRBD1 or TRBD2 (5 bases each). The CDR3 sequence is 15 residues long. The ends were cut back, 3 bases at V and 0 bases at J, with 12 bases in the middle. Germline V gives CDR1 MDHEN, CDR2 SYDVKM.

This chain connects TRBV7-9 to TRBJ1-4; D might be TRBD1 (6 bases). V lost 2 bases and J lost 8, with 21 bases in between. The length of the CDR3 is 17 residues. The germline gives CDR1 SEHNR, CDR2 FQNEAQ (reference sequence). Here the CDR3 reads CASSLRAGEAVNEKLFF. Written as DNA, the CDR3 is TGTGCCAGCAGCTTAAGGGCAGGGGAGGCCGTAAACGAAAAACTGTTTTTT.

The rearrangement uses TRBV28 and TRBJ1-2; a weak D match, TRBD1 (6 bases). This CDR3 region has 15 residues. Germline V CDR1 and CDR2: MDHEN, SYDVKM. V was cut by 4 bases and J by 2 bases, with 14 bases left in between. CDR3 bases: TGTGCCAGCAGTTCCCTCAGGGACATCAACTATGGCTACACCTTC. It translates to CASSSLRDINYGYTF.

The J gene is TRBJ2-5, the V gene TRBV29-1; no firm D call. The ends were cut back, 4 bases at V and 2 bases at J, with 11 bases in the middle. The CDR3 is 13 residues long. CDR1 is SQVTM, CDR2 ANQGSEA, per germline. The CDR3 region has the DNA TGCAGCGTTGGCCCCCTCGTACAAGAGACCCAGTACTTC. It is translated as CSVGPLVQETQYF.

V gene TRBV18 combines with J gene TRBJ2-3, with D perhaps TRBD2 (6 bases). Trimming shortened V by 2 bases and J by 1 base, and 10 bases separated the two germline ends. Looked up from germline, CDR1 is KGHSH and CDR2 is LQKENI. CDR3 length: 15 residues. The chain's CDR3 is CASSPSGDRTDTQYF. CDR3 nucleotides: TGTGCCAGCTCACCATCGGGAGACCGCACAGATACGCAGTATTTT.

The chain combines TRBV29-1 with TRBJ1-3; D ambiguous. Germline lookup yields CDR1 SQVTM and CDR2 ANQGSEA. This CDR3 contains 14 residues. Between the trimmed V and J ends, which lost 3 bases and 0 bases, there was a span of 9 bases. This chain's CDR3 is CSVESPRSGNTIYF. CDR3 nucleotide sequence: TGCAGCGTTGAGTCCCCGCGCTCTGGAAACACCATATATTTT.

The chain couples TRBV9 to TRBJ2-2; possible D gene TRBD2, 5 bases. This CDR3 has 15 residues. Germline CDR1 SGDLS, CDR2 YYNGEE. The ends were cut back, 4 bases at V and 1 base at J, with 11 bases in the middle. As DNA, the CDR3 is TGTGCCAGCAGCCAAGGACTGTGGAACACCGGGGAGCTGTTTTTT. This codes for CASSQGLWNTGELFF.

V and J are TRBV13 and TRBJ2-7; TRBD2 matches 14 bases. The CDR3 covers 18 residues. The germline gives CDR1 PRHDT, CDR2 FYEKMQ (reference sequence). J lost 2 bases, V lost 4 bases, and 10 bases had no gene match. The CDR3 coding sequence is TGTGCCAGCAGCTCGGGACTAGCGGGAGTATTTGGGACCTACGAGCAGTACTTC. Translating gives CASSSGLAGVFGTYEQYF.

The CDR3 loop is CASSEPDRGPPYEQYF. As DNA, the CDR3 is TGTGCCAGCAGTGAACCCGACAGGGGGCCACCATACGAGCAGTACTTC. The chain joins TRBV6-1 to TRBJ2-7, with TRBD1 identical over 10 bases. J lost 4 bases, V lost 2 bases, and 8 bases had no gene match. Germline lookup yields CDR1 MNHNS and CDR2 SASEGT. The CDR3 runs 16 residues.

The chain recombines TRBV5-1 with TRBJ2-3; 8 bases match TRBD2. V shed 6 bases, J shed 7 bases, and the junction held 10 bases outside the gene matches. The germline gives CDR1 SGHRS, CDR2 YFSETQ. The CDR3 has 14 residues. The CDR3 spells CASTPGVAGHTQYF. In DNA form, the CDR3 reads TGCGCCAGCACCCCGGGTGTAGCGGGGCATACGCAGTATTTT.

The sample holds a few counts of this clone. The chain recombines TRBV28 with TRBJ2-2, with a tentative D call TRBD1 (5 bases). Germline V lookup: CDR1 MDHEN, CDR2 SYDVKM. The germline V and J ends were trimmed by 7 bases and 7 bases, with 16 bases remaining between them. There are 14 residues in the CDR3. CDR3 nucleotide sequence: TGTGCCAGCACGGAGCAGGGATGGGTCGGGGAGCTGTTTTTT. Its translation is CASTEQGWVGELFF.

The rearrangement uses TRBV19 and TRBJ1-2; a weak D match, TRBD1 (6 bases). The CDR3 contains 13 residues. CDR1 is LNHDA and CDR2 is SQIVND in the germline V gene (reference sequence). V lost 4 bases and J lost 7, with 13 bases in between. The CDR3 loop reads CASSTASRGGYTF. Written as DNA, the CDR3 is TGTGCCAGTAGTACAGCCTCCAGGGGTGGCTACACCTTC.

The V and J genes are TRBV29-1 and TRBJ1-2; no reliable D call. This CDR3 region has 9 residues. V was cut by 6 bases and J by 7 bases, with 6 bases left in between. Germline V gene sequence: CDR1 SQVTM, CDR2 ANQGSEA. The CDR3 DNA is TGCAGCGTCCGAAGTGGCTACACCTTC. The encoded protein is CSVRSGYTF.

The J gene is TRBJ1-5, the V gene TRBV7-9, with unresolved D. With 4 bases removed from V and 5 bases from J, the gap between germline ends came to 12 bases. From germline, CDR1 is SEHNR and CDR2 FQNEAQ (reference sequence). The CDR3 sequence is 14 residues long. The CDR3 sequence: CASSSVFGDQPQHF. Here the CDR3 DNA reads TGTGCCAGCAGCTCTGTTTTCGGTGATCAGCCCCAGCATTTT.